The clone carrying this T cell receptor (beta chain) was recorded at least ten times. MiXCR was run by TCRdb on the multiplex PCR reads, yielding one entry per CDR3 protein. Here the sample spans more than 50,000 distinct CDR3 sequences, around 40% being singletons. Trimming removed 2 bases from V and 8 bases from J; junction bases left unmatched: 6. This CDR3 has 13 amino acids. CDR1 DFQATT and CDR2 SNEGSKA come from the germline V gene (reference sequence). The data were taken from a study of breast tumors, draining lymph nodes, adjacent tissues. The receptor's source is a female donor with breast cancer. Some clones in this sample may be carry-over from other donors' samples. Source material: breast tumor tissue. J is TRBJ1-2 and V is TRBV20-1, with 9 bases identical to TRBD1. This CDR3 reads CSARTGQGGGYTF. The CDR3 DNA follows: TGCAGTGCTAGAACGGGACAGGGAGGCGGCTACACCTTC.